This TCR beta chain was documented in a study of graft-versus-host responses after intestinal transplantation. On the study more broadly: Anti-thymocyte globulin induction preceded three to four years of tacrolimus and steroid maintenance in all recipients. General study points: Investigators detected GvH clones in recipient marrow, with some emerging earlier in ileum or blood. Allografts carried high graft-versus-host to host-versus-graft clonal ratios in patients having graft-donor T cell macrochimerism. Early HvG declines after transplant were associated with peak circulating GvH clone levels.

Libraries were prepared by immunoSEQ multiplex PCR; TCRdb keeps only in-frame clonotypes and omits some of them. The sample has over 7,500 clones, about 75% seen once. Graft specimens yielded both intraepithelial and lamina propria lymphocytes. As for this clone: The antigen is not known.

This material consisted of ileum tissue, taken roughly 450 days after intestinal transplantation. This sequence originates from a human patient who received an intestinal transplant, so some T cells may come from the graft donor.

CDR3 sequence (DNA): TGTGCCAGCAGCCCAAGAGAGGAGACCCAGTACTTC. Protein sequence: CASSPREETQYF. The rearrangement uses TRBV11-2 and TRBJ2-5; D is uncertain. Germline V gives CDR1 SGHAT, CDR2 FQNNGV. This CDR3 has 12 amino acids. The V end lost 5 bases, the J end lost 5 bases, and 9 bases lay between the germline ends.